The clone carrying this T cell receptor beta chain was detected once. Its antigen is not known. Per the germline V gene, CDR1 is WSHSY and CDR2 is SAAADI. V shed 6 bases and J 6 bases; nucleotides not matched to a gene: 5. The CDR3 length is 15 residues. The data derive from a study of PD-1 blockade in classical Hodgkin lymphoma. Study outcomes and limitations: Newly diagnosed patients had diversity similar to the baseline diversity of complete responders.

Relapse after autologous stem cell transplantation occurred in every patient, and brentuximab vedotin exposure varied. Best responses fell into complete response, partial response or progressive disease. Method: immunoSEQ multiplex PCR; TCRdb's copy keeps in-frame clones and lacks some. Of approximately 13,000 clones listed, around 90% were seen once; the top ten hold 20%. The source was peripheral blood mononuclear cells (PBMCs), collected at baseline. The sequence was obtained from a human donor with classical Hodgkin lymphoma. V usage is TRBV10-2 and J usage is TRBJ2-1, with 13 bases fitting TRBD2. The chain's CDR3 is CASSHTSGRANEQFF. CDR3 DNA sequence: TGCGCCAGCAGCCATACTAGCGGGAGGGCCAATGAGCAGTTCTTC.